Listed below are T cell receptor beta chains from one sample, sequenced in a study of blood T cell repertoires in COVID-19. The assay was immunoSEQ multiplex PCR, and TCRdb's table has in-frame clones only and misses some. The data hold roughly 97,000 clones, with 90% to 95% observed a single time. The sample comprised peripheral blood. These receptors were obtained from a human donor in a cohort sampled during active COVID-19. CDR3s include the opening cysteine and the closing phenylalanine or tryptophan. Size is stated for part of the rows, as once, few or many counts, or as a class when the clone is expanded.

>TRBJ1-5|TRBV30|NA
CAWSMGNSNQPQHF
>TRBJ1-1|TRBV5-8|NA
CASSLSDREVGAFF
>TRBJ2-3|TRBV27|NA
CASSSWDSTQYF
>TRBJ1-4|TRBV19|NA
CASSIEGRGRTNEKLFF
>TRBJ2-3|TRBV5-4|NA
CASSLAGGSTDTQYF
>TRBJ1-2|TRBV6-5|NA
CASSYAPGQVAGYTF
>TRBJ1-1|TRBV4-2|NA
CASSPRWGGTEAFF
>TRBJ1-5|TRBV4-1|NA
CASSLGQGDQPQHF
>TRBJ2-5|TRBV6-6|NA
CTSSYSWGGSETQYF
>TRBJ2-7|TRBV5-6|NA
CASSFWDNSYEQYF
>TRBJ1-2|TRBV6-2/TRBV6-3|NA
CASSYAGLMNYGYTF
>TRBJ2-1|TRBV27|NA
CASSFSQGWLSSYNEQFF
>TRBJ1-1|TRBV28|NA
CASSFGAGGLDEAFF
>TRBJ2-7|TRBV7-8|once
CASSLVGTSDYEQYF
>TRBJ2-7|TRBV24-1|NA
CATSVGAGDYEQYF
>TRBJ2-7|TRBV11-2|NA
CASNPGLGLYEQYF
>TRBJ1-2|TRBV5-4|NA
CASSWIQGDNGYTF
>TRBJ2-5|TRBV29-1|once
CSVEYSAETQYF
>TRBJ2-1|TRBV11-3|NA
CASSLSGGAGLVGRNEQFF
>TRBJ2-3|TRBV2|NA
CASRRDTQYF
>TRBJ1-1|TRBV10-3|NA
CAISESIGEGTIGNTEAFF
>TRBJ2-2|TRBV2|NA
CASSREMDTGELFF
>TRBJ2-7|TRBV11-2|NA
CASSRGQSYEQYF
>TRBJ2-7|TRBV3-1/TRBV3-2|NA
CASSLGGNSYEQYF
>TRBJ2-7|TRBV6-5|NA
CASSSLAGAEQYF
>TRBJ1-2|TRBV2|NA
CASERTEYYGYTF
>TRBJ2-1|TRBV20-1|NA
CSASPTGLAGDNEQFF
>TRBJ2-7|TRBV28|once
CASSLVVLSGSLAYEQYF